Shown below are 6 T cell receptor beta chains from a single sample sequenced in a study of blood T cell repertoires in COVID-19. Clones were sequenced by immunoSEQ multiplex PCR, and TCRdb holds only the in-frame ones, with some missing. Of some 180,000 clones in the sample, approximately 85% were seen once. Sequencing was done on a sample of PBMCs or T cells enriched from blood (not recorded which). All receptors derive from a man aged 35 to 55 who had recovered from COVID-19.

V gene TRBV6-5 combines with J gene TRBJ2-7; TRBD2 might be the D (5 bases). Germline V gene data show CDR1 as MNHEY and CDR2 as SVGAGI. The V gene lost 2 bases and the J gene lost 0 bases, with 11 bases spanning the gap. This CDR3 is 15 amino acids long. In DNA, the CDR3 is TGTGCCAGCAGTTACGAGCGGCAGGCCTCCTACGAGCAGTACTTC. As protein: CASSYERQASYEQYF.

The chain joins TRBV3-1 (or the pseudogene TRBV3-2) to TRBJ2-1; 13 nucleotides match TRBD2. The V gene end was trimmed by 1 base and the J gene end by 9 bases; junction bases not matched to a gene: 0. The CDR3 is 14 residues long. Germline CDR1 is LGHDT and CDR2 is YNNKEL (reference sequence). In nucleotides, the CDR3 is TGTGCCAGCAGCCAAGGGACTAGCGGGAGTGAGCAGTTCTTC. This translates into CASSQGTSGSEQFF.

J is TRBJ1-2 and V is TRBV6-5, with 7 nucleotides matching TRBD1. The CDR3 runs 14 residues. Germline loops: CDR1 MNHEY, CDR2 SVGAGI. V gave up 7 bases and J gave up 4 bases; unmatched junction bases: 9. CDR3 residues: CASIPDREVYGYTF. As DNA, the CDR3 is TGTGCCAGCATCCCAGACAGGGAAGTCTATGGCTACACCTTC.

The V and J genes are TRBV5-1 and TRBJ1-2; D is uncertain. V dropped 4 bases and J dropped 7 bases, with 26 bases sitting between them. The CDR3 contains 17 residues. Germline V gene lookup returns CDR1 SGHRS and CDR2 YFSETQ. This CDR3 is CASSLRSRTASEAGYTF. CDR3 coding DNA: TGCGCCAGCAGCCTGCGTTCGAGGACGGCGTCGGAGGCTGGCTACACCTTC.

This chain links TRBV4-1 with TRBJ1-1, with D possibly matching TRBD1 (6 bases). The CDR3 is 14 amino acids. Trimming pared 4 bases from V and 2 bases from J, leaving 11 bases between. CDR1 MGHRA and CDR2 YSYEKL come from the germline V gene. This CDR3 reads CASSLGTTNTEAFF. In DNA form, the CDR3 reads TGCGCCAGCAGCCTTGGGACAACAAACACTGAAGCTTTCTTT.

The chain uses TRBV5-1 and TRBJ1-5; 9 positions agree with TRBD1. CDR1 is SGHRS and CDR2 is YFSETQ in the germline V gene. The CDR3 length is 14 residues. V shed 0 bases, J shed 7 bases, and the junction held 2 bases outside the gene matches. The CDR3 protein is CASSLGQGEQPQHF. CDR3 DNA sequence: TGCGCCAGCAGCTTGGGACAGGGGGAGCAGCCCCAGCATTTT.